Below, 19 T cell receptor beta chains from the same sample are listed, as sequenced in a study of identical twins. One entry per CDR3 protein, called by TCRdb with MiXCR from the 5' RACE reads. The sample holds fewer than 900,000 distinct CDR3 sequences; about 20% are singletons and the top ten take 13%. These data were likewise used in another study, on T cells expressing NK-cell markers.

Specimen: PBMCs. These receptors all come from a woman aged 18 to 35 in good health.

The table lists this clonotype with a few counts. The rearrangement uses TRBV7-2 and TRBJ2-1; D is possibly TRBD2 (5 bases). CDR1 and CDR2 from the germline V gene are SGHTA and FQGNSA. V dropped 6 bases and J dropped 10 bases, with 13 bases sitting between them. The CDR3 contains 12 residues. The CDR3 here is CASSSRGKEQFF. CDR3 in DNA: TGTGCCAGCAGTAGCCGGGGTAAAGAGCAGTTCTTC.

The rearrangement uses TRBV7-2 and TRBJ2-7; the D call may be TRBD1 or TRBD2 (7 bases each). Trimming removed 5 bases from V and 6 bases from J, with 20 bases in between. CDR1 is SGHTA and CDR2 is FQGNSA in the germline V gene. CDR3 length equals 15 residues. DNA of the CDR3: TGTGCCAGCAGCCCAGGGGGGGGGCACGGAAGCGAGCAGTACTTC. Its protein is CASSPGGGHGSEQYF. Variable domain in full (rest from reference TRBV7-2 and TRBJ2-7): GAGVSQSPSNKVTEKGKDVELRCDPISGHTALYWYRQSLGQGLEFLIYFQGNSAPDKSGLPSDRFSAERTGGSVSTLTIQRTQQEDSAVYLCASSPGGGHGSEQYFGPGTRLTVT.

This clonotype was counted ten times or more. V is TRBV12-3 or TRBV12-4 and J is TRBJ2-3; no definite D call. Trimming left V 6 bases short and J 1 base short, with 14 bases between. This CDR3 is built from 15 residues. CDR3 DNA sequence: TGTGCCAGCAGCCCCCAATTCGTTCGCACAGATACGCAGTATTTT. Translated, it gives CASSPQFVRTDTQYF.

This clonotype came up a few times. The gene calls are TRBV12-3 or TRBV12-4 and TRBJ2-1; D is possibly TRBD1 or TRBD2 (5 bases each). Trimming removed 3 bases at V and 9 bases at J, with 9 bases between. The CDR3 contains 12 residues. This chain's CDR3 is CASSLSGTEQFF. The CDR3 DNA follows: TGTGCCAGCAGTTTGTCCGGGACTGAGCAGTTCTTC.

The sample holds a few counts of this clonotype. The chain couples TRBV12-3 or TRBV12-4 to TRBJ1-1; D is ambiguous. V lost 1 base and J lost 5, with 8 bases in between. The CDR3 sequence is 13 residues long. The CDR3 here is CASSLVGETEAFF. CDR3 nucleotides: TGTGCCAGCAGTTTAGTCGGGGAGACTGAAGCTTTCTTT.

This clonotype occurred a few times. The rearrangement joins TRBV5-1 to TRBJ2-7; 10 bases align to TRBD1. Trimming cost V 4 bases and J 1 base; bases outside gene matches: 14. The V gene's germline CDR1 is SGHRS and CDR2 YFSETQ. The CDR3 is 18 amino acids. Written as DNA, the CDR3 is TGCGCCAGCAGCAGACTCCCACGGACAGGGGGGCCATCCTACGAGCAGTACTTC. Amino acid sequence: CASSRLPRTGGPSYEQYF. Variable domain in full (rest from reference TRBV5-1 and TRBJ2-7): KAGVTQTPRYLIKTRGQQVTLSCSPISGHRSVSWYQQTPGQGLQFLFEYFSETQRNKGNFPGRFSGRQFSNSRSEMNVSTLELGDSALYLCASSRLPRTGGPSYEQYFGPGTRLTVT.

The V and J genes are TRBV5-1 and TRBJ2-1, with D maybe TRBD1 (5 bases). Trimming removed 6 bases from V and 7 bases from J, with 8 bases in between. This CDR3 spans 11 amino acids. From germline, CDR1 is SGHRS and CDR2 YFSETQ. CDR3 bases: TGCGCCAGCACGGACAAGAATGAGCAGTTCTTC. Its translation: CASTDKNEQFF.

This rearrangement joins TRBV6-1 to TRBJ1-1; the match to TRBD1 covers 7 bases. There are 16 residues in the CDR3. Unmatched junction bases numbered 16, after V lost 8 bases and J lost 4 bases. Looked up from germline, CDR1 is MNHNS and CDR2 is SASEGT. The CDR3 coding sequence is TGTGCCAGCCGCCGGACAGGAGGAACTTCGGGCACTGAAGCTTTCTTT. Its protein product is CASRRTGGTSGTEAFF.

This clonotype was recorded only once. In DNA form, the CDR3 reads TGCGCCAGCAGCTTGGAACAGGCGATCTCCTACGAGCAGTACTTC. It is translated as CASSLEQAISYEQYF. J is TRBJ2-7 and V is TRBV5-1, with a weak D call TRBD1 (5 bases). In germline, CDR1 is SGHRS, CDR2 YFSETQ. V was cut by 0 bases and J by 0 bases, with 10 bases left in between. This CDR3 contains 15 residues.

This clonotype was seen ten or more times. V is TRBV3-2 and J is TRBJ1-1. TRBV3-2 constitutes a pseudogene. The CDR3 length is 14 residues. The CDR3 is CASSPPSANTEAFF. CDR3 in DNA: TGTGCCAGCAGCCCGCCGAGCGCGAACACTGAAGCTTTCTTT.

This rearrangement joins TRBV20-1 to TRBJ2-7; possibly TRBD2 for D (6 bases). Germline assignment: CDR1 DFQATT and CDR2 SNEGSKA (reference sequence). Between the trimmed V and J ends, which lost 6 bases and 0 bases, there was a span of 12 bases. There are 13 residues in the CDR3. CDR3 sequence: CSAALTSSYEQYF. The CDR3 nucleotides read TGCAGTGCCGCCTTGACTAGCTCCTACGAGCAGTACTTC.

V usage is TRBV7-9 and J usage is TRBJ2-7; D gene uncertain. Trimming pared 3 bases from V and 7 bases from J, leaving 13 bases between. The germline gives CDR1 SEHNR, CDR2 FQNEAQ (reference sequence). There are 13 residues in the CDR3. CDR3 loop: CASSFPPLQEQYF. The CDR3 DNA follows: TGTGCCAGCAGCTTTCCACCCCTTCAAGAGCAGTACTTC.

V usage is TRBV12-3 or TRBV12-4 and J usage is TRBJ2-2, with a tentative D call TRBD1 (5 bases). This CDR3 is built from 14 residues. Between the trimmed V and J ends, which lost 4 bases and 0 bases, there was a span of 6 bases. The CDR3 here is CASSSRANTGELFF. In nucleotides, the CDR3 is TGTGCCAGCAGTTCCAGGGCGAACACCGGGGAGCTGTTTTTT.

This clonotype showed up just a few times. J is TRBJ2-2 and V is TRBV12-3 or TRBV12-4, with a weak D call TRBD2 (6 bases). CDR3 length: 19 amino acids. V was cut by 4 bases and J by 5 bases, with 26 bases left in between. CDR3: CASSSQEYRGGGGTGELFF. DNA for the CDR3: TGTGCCAGCAGTTCCCAAGAGTACCGGGGCGGAGGAGGGACCGGGGAGCTGTTTTTT.

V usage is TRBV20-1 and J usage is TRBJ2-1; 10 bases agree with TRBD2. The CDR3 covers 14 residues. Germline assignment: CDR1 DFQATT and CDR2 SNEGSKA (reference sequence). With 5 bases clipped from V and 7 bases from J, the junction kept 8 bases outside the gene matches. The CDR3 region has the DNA TGCAGTGCTCAGAGTCGGACTAGCGGTAATGAGCAGTTCTTC. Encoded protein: CSAQSRTSGNEQFF.

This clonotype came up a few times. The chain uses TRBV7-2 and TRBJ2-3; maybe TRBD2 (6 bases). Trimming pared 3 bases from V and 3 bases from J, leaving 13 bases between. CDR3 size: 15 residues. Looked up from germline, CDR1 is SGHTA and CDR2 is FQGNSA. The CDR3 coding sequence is TGTGCCAGCAGCTTTAAAGCGGGTTGGACAGATACGCAGTATTTT. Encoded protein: CASSFKAGWTDTQYF.

The DNA for the CDR3 is TGTGCCATCAGGGGGATCTCCGAGCAGTACTTC. Amino acids: CAIRGISEQYF. The chain is built from TRBV10-3 and TRBJ2-7; D not resolved. Trimming took off 6 bases at V and 6 bases at J, with 9 bases between the two ends. The V gene's germline CDR1 is ENHRY and CDR2 SYGVKD. The CDR3 runs 11 residues.

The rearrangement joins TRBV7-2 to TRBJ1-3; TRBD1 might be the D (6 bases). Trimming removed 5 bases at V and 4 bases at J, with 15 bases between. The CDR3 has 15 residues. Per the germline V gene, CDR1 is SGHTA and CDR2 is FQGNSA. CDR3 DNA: TGTGCCAGCAGCAGACGAACAGGGATGGGAAACACCATATATTTT. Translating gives CASSRRTGMGNTIYF.

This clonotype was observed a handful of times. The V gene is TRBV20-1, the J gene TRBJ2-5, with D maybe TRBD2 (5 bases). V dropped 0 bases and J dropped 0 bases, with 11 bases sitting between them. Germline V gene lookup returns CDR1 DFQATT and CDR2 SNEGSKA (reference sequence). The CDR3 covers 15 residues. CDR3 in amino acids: CSARDLTGYQETQYF. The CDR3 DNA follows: TGCAGTGCTAGAGATCTGACGGGGTACCAAGAGACCCAGTACTTC.